A selection of T cell receptor beta chains follows, all from one sample in a study of T cells of healthy individuals. Using its own MiXCR run on the 5' RACE reads, TCRdb lists one record per CDR3 protein. The sample yields about 53,000 distinct CDR3 sequences, about 15% seen once. The receptors come from a human donor in good health. Each CDR3 is given with its conserved first and last residue. Each record gives: D gene, V gene, clone size, J gene, CDR3 DNA, CDR3 protein. D genes are given only for firm matches. Clone sizes are given selectively: once, few, many, or a class where the clone is expanded.

.	TRBV5-1	many	TRBJ1-6	TGCGCCAGCAGCTTGGAAACGGAATATTCACCCCTCCACTTT	CASSLETEYSPLHF
TRBD1	TRBV7-8	many	TRBJ1-5	TGTGCCAGCAGCCCGACAGGGGACCCCCAGCATTTT	CASSPTGDPQHF
TRBD2	TRBV10-3	few	TRBJ2-7	TGTGCCATCAGTGATCGCCTAGCGGGGACCTACGAGCAGTACTTC	CAISDRLAGTYEQYF
.	TRBV6-2/TRBV6-3	.	TRBJ2-1	TGTGCCAGCAGTTACCGGACTCGGGAGCAGTTCTTC	CASSYRTREQFF
.	TRBV4-1	many	TRBJ2-7	TGCGCCAGCAGCCAGCCGACAGTCCCGCCCTACGAGCAGTACTTC	CASSQPTVPPYEQYF
TRBD1	TRBV7-8	few	TRBJ2-1	TGTGCCAGCAGCGCCCCCGGGACAGGGCTTTACAATGAGCAGTTCTTC	CASSAPGTGLYNEQFF
TRBD2	TRBV10-3	many	TRBJ2-1	TGTGCCATCAGTGACGCGCTAGCGGGAGGTGAGCAGTTCTTC	CAISDALAGGEQFF
TRBD2	TRBV10-3	.	TRBJ2-7	TGTGCCTCTACGACTAGCGGGAACTCCTACGAGCAGTACTTC	CASTTSGNSYEQYF
.	TRBV5-1	once	TRBJ2-7	TGCGCCAGCAGCTTGGCTCAGTCTCAGGACAAGGACTACGAGCAGTACTTC	CASSLAQSQDKDYEQYF
.	TRBV9	few	TRBJ2-7	TGTGCCAGCAGCGTAGGGCCCGGGCTGCAGTACGAGCAGTACTTC	CASSVGPGLQYEQYF
.	TRBV9	many	TRBJ2-2	TGTGCCAGCAGCGTAGAATCAGGGACACGATTGTCCGGGGAGCTGTTTTTT	CASSVESGTRLSGELFF
.	TRBV29-1	many	TRBJ2-1	TGCAGCGCCTTAGGCCCCGGCCCGAATGAGCAGTTCTTC	CSALGPGPNEQFF
.	TRBV9	many	TRBJ1-1	TGTGCCAGTGACCGGGGGGGTTTGGCCACTGAAGCTTTCTTT	CASDRGGLATEAFF
TRBD1	TRBV6-5	.	TRBJ1-2	TGTGCCAGCAGTTCGGGACAGGGAGGTACCTATGGCTACACCTTC	CASSSGQGGTYGYTF
.	TRBV29-1	.	TRBJ2-3	TGCAGCGTTCTACAGGGATCCTTAGATACGCAGTATTTT	CSVLQGSLDTQYF
TRBD1	TRBV6-5	.	TRBJ1-1	TGTGCCAGCAGCCTATCGGGACAGTCAAACACTGAAGCTTTCTTT	CASSLSGQSNTEAFF
TRBD2	TRBV7-9	many	TRBJ2-3	TGTGCCAGCAGCTCCCGTCGGACTAGCGTTTTGGATACGCAGTATTTT	CASSSRRTSVLDTQYF
.	TRBV6-2/TRBV6-3	many	TRBJ1-5	TGTGCCAGCAGTGAAATCCCGGACAGCCATACGGCCCAGCATTTT	CASSEIPDSHTAQHF